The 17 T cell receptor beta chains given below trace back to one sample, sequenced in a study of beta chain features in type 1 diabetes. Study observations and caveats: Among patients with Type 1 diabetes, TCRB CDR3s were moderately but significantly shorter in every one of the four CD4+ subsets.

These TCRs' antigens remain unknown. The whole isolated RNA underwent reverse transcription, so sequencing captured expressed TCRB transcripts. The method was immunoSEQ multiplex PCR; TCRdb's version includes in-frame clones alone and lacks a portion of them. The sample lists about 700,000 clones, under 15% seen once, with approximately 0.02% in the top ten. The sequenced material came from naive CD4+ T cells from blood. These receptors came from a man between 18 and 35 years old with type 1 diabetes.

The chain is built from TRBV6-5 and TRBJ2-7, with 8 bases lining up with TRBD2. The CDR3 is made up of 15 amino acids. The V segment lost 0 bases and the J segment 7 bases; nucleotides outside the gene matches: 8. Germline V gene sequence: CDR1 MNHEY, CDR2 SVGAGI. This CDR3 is CASSYSYLAGGEQYF. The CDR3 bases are TGTGCCAGCAGTTACTCGTACCTAGCGGGTGGTGAGCAGTACTTC.

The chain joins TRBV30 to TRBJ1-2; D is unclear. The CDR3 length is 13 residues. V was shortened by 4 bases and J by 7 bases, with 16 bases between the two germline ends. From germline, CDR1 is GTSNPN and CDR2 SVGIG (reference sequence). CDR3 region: CAWTLGVVGGYTF. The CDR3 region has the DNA TGTGCCTGGACCCTGGGTGTGGTCGGTGGCTACACCTTC.

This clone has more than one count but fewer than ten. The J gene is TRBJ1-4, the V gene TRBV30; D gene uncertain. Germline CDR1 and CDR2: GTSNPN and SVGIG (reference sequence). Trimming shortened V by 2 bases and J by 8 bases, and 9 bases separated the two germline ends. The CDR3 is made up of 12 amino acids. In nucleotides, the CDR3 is TGTGCCTGGAGTTTTAGGATGGAAAAACTGTTTTTT. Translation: CAWSFRMEKLFF.

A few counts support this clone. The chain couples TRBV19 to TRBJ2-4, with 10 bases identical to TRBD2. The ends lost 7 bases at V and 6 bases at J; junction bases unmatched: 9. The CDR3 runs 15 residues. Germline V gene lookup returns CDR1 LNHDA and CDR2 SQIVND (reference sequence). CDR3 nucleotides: TGTGCCAGTACCCTCAGTTGGACTAGCGGAAACATTCAGTACTTC. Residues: CASTLSWTSGNIQYF.

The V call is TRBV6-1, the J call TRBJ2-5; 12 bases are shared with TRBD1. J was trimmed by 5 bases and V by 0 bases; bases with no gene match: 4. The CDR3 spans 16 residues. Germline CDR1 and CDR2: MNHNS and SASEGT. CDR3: CASSEAGTGGWETQYF. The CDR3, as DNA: TGTGCCAGCAGTGAAGCCGGGACAGGGGGCTGGGAGACCCAGTACTTC.

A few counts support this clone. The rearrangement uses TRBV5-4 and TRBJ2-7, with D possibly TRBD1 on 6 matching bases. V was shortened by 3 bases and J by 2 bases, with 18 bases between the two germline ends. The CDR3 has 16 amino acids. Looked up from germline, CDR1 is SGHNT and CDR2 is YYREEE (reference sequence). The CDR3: CASSWGHLKGTYEQYF. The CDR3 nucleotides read TGTGCCAGCAGCTGGGGACATCTAAAAGGCACCTACGAGCAGTACTTC.

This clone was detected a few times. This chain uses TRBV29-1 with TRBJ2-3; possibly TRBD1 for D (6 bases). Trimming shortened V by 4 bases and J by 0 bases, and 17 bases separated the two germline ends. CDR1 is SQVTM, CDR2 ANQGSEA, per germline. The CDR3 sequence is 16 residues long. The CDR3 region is CSVGLTGTPSTDTQYF. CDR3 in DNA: TGCAGCGTTGGCCTAACTGGGACACCCAGCACAGATACGCAGTATTTT.

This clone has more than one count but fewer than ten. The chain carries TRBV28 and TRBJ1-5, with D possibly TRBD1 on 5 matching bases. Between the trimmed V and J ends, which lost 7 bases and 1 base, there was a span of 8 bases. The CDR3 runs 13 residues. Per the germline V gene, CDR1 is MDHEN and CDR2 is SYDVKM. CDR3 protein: CASTRGSNQPQHF. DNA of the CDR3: TGTGCCAGCACTCGGGGGAGCAATCAGCCCCAGCATTTT.

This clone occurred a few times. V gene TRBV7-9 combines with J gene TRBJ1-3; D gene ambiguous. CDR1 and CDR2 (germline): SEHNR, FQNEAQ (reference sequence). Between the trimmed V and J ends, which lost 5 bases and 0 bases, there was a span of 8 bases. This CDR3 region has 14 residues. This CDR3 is CASSPLGSGNTIYF. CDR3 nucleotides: TGTGCCAGCAGCCCCTTAGGCTCTGGAAACACCATATATTTT.

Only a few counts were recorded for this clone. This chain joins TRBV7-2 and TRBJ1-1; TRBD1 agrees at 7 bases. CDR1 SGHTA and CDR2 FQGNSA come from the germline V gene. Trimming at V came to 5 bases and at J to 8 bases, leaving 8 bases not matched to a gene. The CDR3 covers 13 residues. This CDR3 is CASSLDRANEAFF. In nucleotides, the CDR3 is TGTGCCAGCAGCCTTGACAGGGCAAACGAAGCTTTCTTT. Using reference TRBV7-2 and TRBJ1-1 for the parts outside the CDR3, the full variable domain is GAGVSQSPSNKVTEKGKDVELRCDPISGHTALYWYRQSLGQGLEFLIYFQGNSAPDKSGLPSDRFSAERTGGSVSTLTIQRTQQEDSAVYLCASSLDRANEAFFGQGTRLTVV.

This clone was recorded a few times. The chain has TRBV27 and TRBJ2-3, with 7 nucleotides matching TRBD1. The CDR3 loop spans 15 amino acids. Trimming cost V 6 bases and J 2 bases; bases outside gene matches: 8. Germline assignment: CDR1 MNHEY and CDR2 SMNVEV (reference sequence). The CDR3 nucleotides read TGTGCCAGCAGCCCCCGGACAGGCCTCACAGATACGCAGTATTTT. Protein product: CASSPRTGLTDTQYF.

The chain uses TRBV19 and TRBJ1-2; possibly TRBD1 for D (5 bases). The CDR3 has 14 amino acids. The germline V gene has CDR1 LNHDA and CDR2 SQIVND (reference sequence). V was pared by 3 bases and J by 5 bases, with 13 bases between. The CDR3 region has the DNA TGTGCCAGTAGTATCGGGGGATTTGGGTATGGCTACACCTTC. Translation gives CASSIGGFGYGYTF. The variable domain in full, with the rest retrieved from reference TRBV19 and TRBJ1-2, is DGGITQSPKYLFRKEGQNVTLSCEQNLNHDAMYWYRQDPGQGLRLIYYSQIVNDFQKGDIAEGYSVSREKKESFPLTVTSAQKNPTAFYLCASSIGGFGYGYTFGSGTRLTVV.

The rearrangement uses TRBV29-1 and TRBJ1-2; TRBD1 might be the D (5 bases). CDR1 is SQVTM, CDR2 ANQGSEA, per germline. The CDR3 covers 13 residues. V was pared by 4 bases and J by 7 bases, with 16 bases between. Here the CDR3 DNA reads TGCAGCGTTGCACTCCTGGGGGATAGTGGCTACACCTTC. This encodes CSVALLGDSGYTF.

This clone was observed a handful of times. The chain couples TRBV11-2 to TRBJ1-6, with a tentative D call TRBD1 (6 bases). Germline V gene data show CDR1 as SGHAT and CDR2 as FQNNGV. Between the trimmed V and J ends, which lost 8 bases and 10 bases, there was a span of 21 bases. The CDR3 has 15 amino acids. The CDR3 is CASRRLDRSASPLHF. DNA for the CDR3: TGTGCCAGCCGACGGCTTGACAGGTCTGCCTCACCCCTCCACTTT. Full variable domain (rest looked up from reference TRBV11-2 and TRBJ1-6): EAGVAQSPRYKIIEKRQSVAFWCNPISGHATLYWYQQILGQGPKLLIQFQNNGVVDDSQLPKDRFSAERLKGVDSTLKIQPAKLEDSAVYLCASRRLDRSASPLHFGNGTRLTVT.

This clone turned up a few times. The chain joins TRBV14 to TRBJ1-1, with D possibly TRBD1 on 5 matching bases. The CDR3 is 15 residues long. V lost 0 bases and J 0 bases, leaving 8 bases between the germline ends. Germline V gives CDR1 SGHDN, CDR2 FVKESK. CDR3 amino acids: CASSQDWGMNTEAFF. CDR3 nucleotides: TGTGCCAGCAGCCAAGACTGGGGGATGAACACTGAAGCTTTCTTT.

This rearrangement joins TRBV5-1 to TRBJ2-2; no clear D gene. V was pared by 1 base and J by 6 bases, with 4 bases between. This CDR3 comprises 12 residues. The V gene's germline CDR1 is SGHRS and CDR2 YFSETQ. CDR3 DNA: TGCGCCAGCAGCTTGACGTCCGGGGAGCTGTTTTTT. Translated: CASSLTSGELFF.

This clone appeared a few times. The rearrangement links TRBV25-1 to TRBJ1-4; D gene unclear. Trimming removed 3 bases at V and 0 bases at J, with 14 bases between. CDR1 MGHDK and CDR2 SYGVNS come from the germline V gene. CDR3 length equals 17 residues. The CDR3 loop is CASSDGSITSTNEKLFF. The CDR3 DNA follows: TGTGCCAGCAGTGATGGGAGTATTACGTCAACTAATGAAAAACTGTTTTTT.